The 21 T cell receptor beta chains in this list originate from one sample, sequenced in a study of blood T cells in healthy people across ages. Sample-barcoded 5' priming and a J-beta primer mix drove a second PCR of roughly 7 to 11 cycles. TCRdb used MiXCR to reprocess the 5' RACE reads, holding one entry per CDR3 protein. The sample shows around 970,000 distinct CDR3 sequences, around 54% of them seen only once. Sequencing was done on a sample of blood. These receptors all come from a woman in her sixties or seventies in good health.

V is TRBV2 and J is TRBJ2-4, with 7 bases identical to TRBD2. J lost 5 bases, V lost 7 bases, and 5 bases had no gene match. The CDR3 runs to 13 residues. Germline V gene sequence: CDR1 SNHLY, CDR2 FYNNEI. The CDR3 is CASIGLAENIQYF. In DNA form, the CDR3 reads TGTGCCAGCATCGGGCTAGCGGAAAACATTCAGTACTTC.

This chain links TRBV20-1 with TRBJ1-2; D remains ambiguous. V was pared by 1 base and J by 0 bases, with 15 bases between. Germline CDR1 is DFQATT and CDR2 is SNEGSKA (reference sequence). The CDR3 has 16 amino acids. CDR3 residues: CSARVTRPTPNYGYTF. In DNA, the CDR3 is TGCAGTGCTAGAGTGACGAGACCGACACCTAACTATGGCTACACCTTC.

The CDR3, as DNA: TGTGCCAGCAGCGTAGGGTATACCCATGGCTACACCTTC. It yields the protein CASSVGYTHGYTF. V usage is TRBV7-9 and J usage is TRBJ1-2; D is ambiguous. This CDR3 comprises 13 residues. CDR1 SEHNR and CDR2 FQNEAQ come from the germline V gene (reference sequence). V gave up 5 bases and J gave up 6 bases, with 13 bases separating them.

The rearrangement links TRBV5-1 to TRBJ2-1, with 12 nucleotides matching TRBD2. J lost 6 bases, V lost 3 bases, and 13 bases had no gene match. This CDR3 has 18 amino acids. The germline V gene encodes CDR1 SGHRS and CDR2 YFSETQ. As DNA, the CDR3 is TGCGCCAGCAGCTCGGGACTAGCGGGCTCAGCGTATGCCAATGAGCAGTTCTTC. Translating it yields CASSSGLAGSAYANEQFF.

The chain carries TRBV25-1 and TRBJ2-6; D is ambiguous. Germline lookup yields CDR1 MGHDK and CDR2 SYGVNS. The CDR3 runs to 14 residues. Trimming took 5 bases from V and 3 from J, leaving 8 bases between them. The CDR3 loop is CASSFGGGANVLTF. The DNA of the CDR3 is TGTGCCAGCAGTTTTGGTGGTGGGGCCAACGTCCTGACTTTC.

This clonotype was seen a handful of times. V usage is TRBV2 and J usage is TRBJ1-6; D not resolved. The germline gives CDR1 SNHLY, CDR2 FYNNEI. Trimming took off 4 bases at V and 7 bases at J, with 11 bases between the two ends. CDR3 length: 14 amino acids. The CDR3 coding sequence is TGTGCCAGCAGTGCCACAAGGTGGAATTCACCCCTCCACTTT. Translation gives CASSATRWNSPLHF.

This clonotype was counted only a few times. V usage is TRBV29-1 and J usage is TRBJ2-5, with D perhaps matching TRBD2 (6 bases). The CDR3 is made up of 11 amino acids. With 0 bases removed from V and 7 bases from J, the gap between germline ends came to 6 bases. The V gene's germline CDR1 is SQVTM and CDR2 ANQGSEA. The CDR3 DNA reads as TGCAGCGTTGAAGAGGGGGGGACCCAGTACTTC. This translates into CSVEEGGTQYF.

The genes are TRBV4-3 and TRBJ2-7; D is perhaps TRBD2 (7 bases). V was clipped by 1 base and J by 5 bases, with 15 bases between them. This CDR3 region has 15 residues. Germline V gene lookup returns CDR1 LGHNA and CDR2 YSLEER. Written as DNA, the CDR3 is TGCGCCAGCAGCCAAGCGGGGGGCAGGACCGACGAGCAGTACTTC. It yields the protein CASSQAGGRTDEQYF.

The chain joins TRBV12-3 or TRBV12-4 to TRBJ2-1; unclear D gene. The V and J ends lost 3 bases and 13 bases respectively, with 10 bases between them. CDR3 length: 11 amino acids. The DNA of the CDR3 is TGTGCCAGCAGTTTTACGGAGACCCAGTTCTTC. Protein sequence: CASSFTETQFF.

The chain employs TRBV27 and TRBJ2-4, with D possibly matching TRBD2 (5 bases). The CDR3 runs 14 residues. Trimming pared 0 bases from V and 13 bases from J, leaving 16 bases between. The germline V gene has CDR1 MNHEY and CDR2 SMNVEV (reference sequence). CDR3 sequence: CASSLSLGDGEQYF. CDR3 nucleotides: TGTGCCAGCAGTTTATCATTGGGAGATGGGGAGCAGTACTTC.

CDR3 in DNA: TGTGCCAGCAGCTTAGCGGGAAGCGGGAGTTTCGAGACCCAGTACTTC. Its protein product is CASSLAGSGSFETQYF. This rearrangement joins TRBV7-6 to TRBJ2-7, with 8 bases matching TRBD2. The J call may not be correct, given that the DNA end is closer to TRBJ2-5. The germline V gene encodes CDR1 SGHVS and CDR2 FNYEAQ. The length of the CDR3 is 16 residues.

For this clonotype: One end of the junction is discordant with germline, which a read error may explain. J is TRBJ2-5 and V is TRBV20-1; no clear D gene. Germline CDR1 is DFQATT and CDR2 is SNEGSKA (reference sequence). The CDR3 has 12 amino acids. DNA of the CDR3: TGCAGTGCTAGTTTGCACCAAGAGACCCATTACTTC. It yields the protein CSASLHQETHYF.

The chain has TRBV13 and TRBJ2-5, with a tentative D call TRBD1 (6 bases). The closer fit of TRBJ2-7 to the DNA end suggests the J call may be wrong. The CDR3 is made up of 15 amino acids. Looked up from germline, CDR1 is PRHDT and CDR2 is FYEKMQ (reference sequence). The CDR3 coding sequence is TGTGCCAGCAGCTTAGGGGGGGTAGGGGGCTACGAGCAGTACTTC. It yields the protein CASSLGGVGGYEQYF.

This clonotype was seen only once. The CDR3 sequence is CASSPEPGWEQYF. The CDR3 bases are TGTGCCAGCTCACCAGAACCTGGGTGGGAGCAGTACTTC. The chain combines TRBV18 with TRBJ2-5; weak D call: TRBD2 (5 bases). Trimming stripped 2 bases from V and 11 bases from J, with 15 bases between. Germline CDR1 is KGHSH and CDR2 is LQKENI. The CDR3 is 13 amino acids.

The V call is TRBV7-3, the J call TRBJ1-2; no clear D gene. Looked up from germline, CDR1 is SGHTA and CDR2 is FQGTGA. The CDR3 sequence is 13 residues long. The V and J ends lost 5 bases and 7 bases respectively, with 14 bases between them. CDR3 amino acids: CASSLRNHSGYTF. CDR3 in DNA: TGTGCCAGCAGCCTGCGGAATCACAGTGGCTACACCTTC. Full variable domain (remainder filled in from reference TRBV7-3 and TRBJ1-2): GAGVSQTPSNKVTEKGKYVELRCDPISGHTALYWYRQSLGQGPEFLIYFQGTGAADDSGLPNDRFFAVRPEGSVSTLKIQRTERGDSAVYLCASSLRNHSGYTFGSGTRLTVV.

The chain couples TRBV15 to TRBJ2-7; no definite D call. Germline CDR1 and CDR2: LNHNV and YYDKDF (reference sequence). V gave up 0 bases and J gave up 5 bases, with 8 bases separating them. CDR3 length: 13 amino acids. The CDR3 region has the DNA TGTGCCACCAGCAGAGATCCTTCTCACGAGCAGTACTTC. The encoded protein is CATSRDPSHEQYF.

This clonotype was seen many times. The V call is TRBV7-9, the J call TRBJ2-5, with D possibly being TRBD2 (5 bases). The CDR3 has 14 amino acids. V dropped 6 bases and J dropped 5 bases, with 16 bases sitting between them. Germline CDR1 SEHNR, CDR2 FQNEAQ (reference sequence). CDR3 sequence reads: CASSEPLGLETQYF. CDR3 nucleotide sequence: TGTGCCAGCAGTGAACCCTTAGGACTTGAGACCCAGTACTTC.

The V and J genes are TRBV2 and TRBJ2-3; D might be TRBD1 (7 bases). CDR1 is SNHLY and CDR2 is FYNNEI in the germline V gene. This CDR3 region has 15 residues. V lost 7 bases to trimming and J lost 5 bases, with 19 bases between them. The CDR3 DNA reads TGTGCCAGCAAGACAGGGACTGGGGATGGAGATACGCAGTATTTT. Amino acid sequence: CASKTGTGDGDTQYF.

The chain combines TRBV4-3 with TRBJ1-2; D call uncertain. The CDR3 runs 13 residues. The germline V gene encodes CDR1 LGHNA and CDR2 YSLEER. Trimming cost V 0 bases and J 7 bases, with 9 bases left between them. CDR3 nucleotides: TGCGCCAGCAGCCAAGATATCGGGTTTGGCTACACCTTC. It encodes CASSQDIGFGYTF.

This chain uses TRBV12-3 or TRBV12-4 with TRBJ2-3, with D perhaps matching TRBD1 (6 bases). There are 11 residues in the CDR3. Trimming cost V 8 bases and J 6 bases, with 9 bases left between them. The CDR3, as DNA: TGTGCCAGCGAGGGGGAGGATACGCAGTATTTT. Translation: CASEGEDTQYF.

The chain combines TRBV14 with TRBJ2-7; D is possibly TRBD2 (5 bases). CDR3 length equals 16 residues. CDR1 and CDR2 from the germline V gene are SGHDN and FVKESK. Trimming stripped 0 bases from V and 2 bases from J, with 14 bases between. The DNA of the CDR3 is TGTGCCAGCAGCCAAGATGGAGGCGATTTTACCTACGAGCAGTACTTC. Translating gives CASSQDGGDFTYEQYF.